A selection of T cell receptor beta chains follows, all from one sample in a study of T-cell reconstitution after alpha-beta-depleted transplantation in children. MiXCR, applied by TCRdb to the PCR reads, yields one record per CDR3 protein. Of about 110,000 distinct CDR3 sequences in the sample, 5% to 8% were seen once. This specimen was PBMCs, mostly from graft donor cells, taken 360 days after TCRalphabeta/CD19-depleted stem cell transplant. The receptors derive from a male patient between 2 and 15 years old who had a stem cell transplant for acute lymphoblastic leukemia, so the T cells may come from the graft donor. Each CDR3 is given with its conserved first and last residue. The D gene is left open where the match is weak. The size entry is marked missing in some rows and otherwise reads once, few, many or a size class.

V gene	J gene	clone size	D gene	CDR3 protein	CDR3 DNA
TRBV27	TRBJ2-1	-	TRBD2	CASSPGGGYNEQFF	TGTGCCAGCAGTCCCGGCGGGGGCTACAATGAGCAGTTCTTC
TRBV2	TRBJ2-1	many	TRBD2	CASSPRLAGRQFF	TGTGCCAGCAGTCCCCGACTAGCGGGGAGGCAGTTCTTC
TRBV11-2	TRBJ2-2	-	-	CASSLSEAGELFF	TGTGCCAGCAGCTTATCGGAAGCCGGGGAGCTGTTTTTT
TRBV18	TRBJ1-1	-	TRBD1	CASSPFGTGGTEAFF	TGTGCCAGCTCACCGTTCGGGACAGGGGGGACTGAAGCTTTCTTT
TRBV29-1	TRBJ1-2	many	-	CSVEQGNYGYTF	TGCAGCGTCGAACAGGGTAACTATGGCTACACCTTC
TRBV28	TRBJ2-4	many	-	CASSLRFRVANIQYF	TGTGCCAGCAGTTTAAGATTCAGGGTGGCAAACATTCAGTACTTC
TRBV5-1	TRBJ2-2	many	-	CASSPLATGELFF	TGCGCCAGCAGCCCGCTAGCGACCGGGGAGCTGTTTTTT
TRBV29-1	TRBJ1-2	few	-	CSVEGETTHYF	TGCAGCGTTGAAGGGGAGACGACACATTACTTC
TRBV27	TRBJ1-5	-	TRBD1	CASSKQGAYGQPQHF	TGTGCCAGCAGTAAACAGGGGGCGTATGGACAGCCCCAGCATTTT
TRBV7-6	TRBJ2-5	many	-	CASSPGWTQYF	TGTGCCAGCAGCCCCGGTTGGACCCAGTACTTC
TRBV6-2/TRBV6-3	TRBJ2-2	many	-	CASSDHLAGELFF	TGTGCCAGCAGTGACCACTTAGCCGGGGAGCTGTTTTTT
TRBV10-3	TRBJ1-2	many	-	CALLDGASLGYTF	TGTGCCCTCCTAGATGGAGCCTCATTGGGCTACACCTTC
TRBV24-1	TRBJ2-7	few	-	CATSEGPSYEQYF	TGTGCCACCAGTGAGGGCCCCTCCTACGAGCAGTACTTC
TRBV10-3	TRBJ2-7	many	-	CAISVGADGYEQYF	TGTGCCATCAGTGTGGGAGCCGACGGATACGAGCAGTACTTC
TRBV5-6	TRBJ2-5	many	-	CASRATRTAYQETQYF	TGTGCCAGCAGGGCTACTCGGACCGCGTACCAAGAGACCCAGTACTTC
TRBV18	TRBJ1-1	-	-	CASSLGTVNTEAFF	TGTGCCAGCTCACTCGGGACCGTGAACACTGAAGCTTTCTTT
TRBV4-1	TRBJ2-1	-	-	CASSQAGLYNEQFF	TGCGCCAGCAGCCAAGCAGGCCTGTACAATGAGCAGTTCTTC
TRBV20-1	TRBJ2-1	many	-	CSARDLFRSNEQFF	TGCAGTGCTAGAGATCTGTTTCGCAGCAATGAGCAGTTCTTC
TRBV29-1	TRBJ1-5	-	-	CSVEMGHGQPQHF	TGCAGCGTTGAAATGGGACATGGGCAGCCCCAGCATTTT
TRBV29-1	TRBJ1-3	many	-	CSVFKDTIYF	TGCAGCGTGTTCAAAGACACCATATATTTT
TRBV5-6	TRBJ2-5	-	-	CASGLGKETQYF	TGTGCCAGCGGCCTAGGGAAAGAGACCCAGTACTTC
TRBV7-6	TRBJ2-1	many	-	CASSQRTGTSYNEQFF	TGTGCCAGCAGCCAAAGGACAGGGACTAGCTACAATGAGCAGTTCTTC
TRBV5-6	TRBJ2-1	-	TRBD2	CASSSGLREAVYNEQFF	TGTGCCAGCAGCTCCGGGCTTCGGGAGGCTGTCTACAATGAGCAGTTCTTC
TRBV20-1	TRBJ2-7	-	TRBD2	CSVPGGEQYF	TGCAGTGTACCGGGAGGCGAGCAGTACTTC
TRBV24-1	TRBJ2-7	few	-	CATSDPLSYEQYF	TGTGCCACCAGTGATCCTCTCTCCTACGAGCAGTACTTC
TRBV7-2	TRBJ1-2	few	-	CASSTSRDGYTF	TGTGCCAGCAGCACTTCACGGGATGGCTACACCTTC
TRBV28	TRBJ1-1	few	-	CASSYPPDSMNTEAFF	TGTGCCAGCAGTTACCCTCCGGACTCCATGAACACTGAAGCTTTCTTT